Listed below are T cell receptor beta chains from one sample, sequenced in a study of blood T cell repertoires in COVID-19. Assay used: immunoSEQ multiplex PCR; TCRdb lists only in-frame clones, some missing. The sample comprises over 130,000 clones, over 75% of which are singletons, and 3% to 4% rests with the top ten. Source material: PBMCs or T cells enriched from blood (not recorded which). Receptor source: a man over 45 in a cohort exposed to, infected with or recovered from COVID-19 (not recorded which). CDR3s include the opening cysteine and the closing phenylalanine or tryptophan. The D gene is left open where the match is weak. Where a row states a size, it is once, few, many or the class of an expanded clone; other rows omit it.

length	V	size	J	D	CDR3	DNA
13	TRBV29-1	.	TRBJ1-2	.	CSVGTGANYGYTF	TGCAGCGTTGGGACGGGAGCTAACTATGGCTACACCTTC
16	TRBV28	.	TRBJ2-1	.	CASSLIASDSYNEQFF	TGTGCCAGCAGTTTAATCGCTAGCGACTCCTACAATGAGCAGTTCTTC
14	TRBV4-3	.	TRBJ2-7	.	CATFEGQSSYEQYF	TGCGCCACCTTCGAAGGACAGTCTTCCTACGAGCAGTACTTC
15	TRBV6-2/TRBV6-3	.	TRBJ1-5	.	CASSSYEVVNQPQHF	TGTGCCAGCAGTTCGTACGAGGTTGTCAATCAGCCCCAGCATTTT
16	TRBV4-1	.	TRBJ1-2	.	CASSQIIGTQNYGYTF	TGCGCCAGCAGCCAGATTATCGGGACACAGAACTATGGCTACACCTTC
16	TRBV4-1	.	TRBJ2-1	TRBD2	CASSQLSGRQVNEQFF	TGCGCCAGCAGCCAACTTAGCGGGAGGCAGGTCAATGAGCAGTTCTTC
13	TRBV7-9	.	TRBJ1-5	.	CASSPYSNQPQHF	TGTGCCAGCAGCCCTTATAGCAATCAGCCCCAGCATTTT
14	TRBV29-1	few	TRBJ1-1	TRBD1	CSVDRGLMNTEAFF	TGCAGCGTTGACAGGGGGCTAATGAACACTGAAGCTTTCTTT
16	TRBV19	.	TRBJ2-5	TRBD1	CASSGIRGHLGETQYF	TGTGCCAGTAGTGGAATCAGGGGGCACTTAGGAGAGACCCAGTACTTC
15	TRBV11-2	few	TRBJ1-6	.	CASSFETGYNSPLHF	TGTGCCAGCAGCTTCGAGACGGGGTATAATTCACCCCTCCACTTT